The count of the clone carrying this T cell receptor (beta chain) is one. These data belong to a study of blood T cell repertoires in COVID-19. Turning to the study itself: Researchers got acute and convalescent COVID-19 samples from the United States, Italy and Spain. In each case, the material was cDNA or gDNA derived from T cells, B-cell-depleted T cells, or PBMCs.

How the authors handled the data: Using reference gene primer amplification, nucleated cell counts were estimated. The protocol was immunoSEQ multiplex PCR, while the TCRdb copy is restricted to in-frame clones and leaves out a portion. V and J calls and clone size are copied from that table; D and trimming were computed from the DNA. This repertoire shows 300,000 to 450,000 clones, around 87% found once; its top ten account for 3%. Sample: peripheral blood. The source of this sequence is a human donor in a cohort sampled during active COVID-19.

CDR3: CASSVPGGTSNREQYF. DNA of the CDR3: TGTGCCAGCAGTGTACCAGGGGGGACTTCGAACAGGGAGCAGTACTTC. This chain connects TRBV6-1 to TRBJ2-7; the D gene is possibly TRBD1 (7 bases). Per the germline V gene, CDR1 is MNHNS and CDR2 is SASEGT. This CDR3 comprises 16 residues. Trimming pared 4 bases from V and 7 bases from J, leaving 23 bases between.